This entry lists 15 T cell receptor beta chains sequenced from one sample in a study of CD8 T cells in ankylosing spondylitis. MiXCR, run by TCRdb on the 5' RACE reads, gives a single entry per CDR3 protein. The repertoire has approximately 250,000 distinct CDR3 sequences, about 10% of them found once; the top ten carry 2% to 3%. Sequenced material: blood, either unsorted or a sorted T cell fraction (not recorded which). Receptors were obtained from a male donor with ankylosing spondylitis or in good health (not recorded which).

This clonotype has a single count. Being one base from a much bigger clone, this may be a read error. This rearrangement joins TRBV7-9 to TRBJ2-7; no clear D. Trimming removed 1 base at V and 8 bases at J, with 21 bases between. Germline values: CDR1 SEHNR, CDR2 FQNEAQ (reference sequence). This CDR3 spans 16 amino acids. The CDR3 DNA reads as TGTGCCAGCAGCTTAGAACGGTCCTTTGGGATCGGCAAGCAGTACTTC. Amino acid sequence: CASSLERSFGIGKQYF. Drawing the rest from reference TRBV7-9 and TRBJ2-7, the complete variable domain is DTGVSQNPRHKITKRGQNVTFRCDPISEHNRLYWYRQTLGQGPEFLTYFQNEAQLEKSRLLSDRFSAERPKGSFSTLEIQRTEQGDSAMYLCASSLERSFGIGKQYFGPGTRLTVT.

Many counts were recorded for this clonotype. DNA for the CDR3: TGCGCCAGCAGCTACTATAGCGGGACCTACGAGCAGTACTTC. Translating gives CASSYYSGTYEQYF. The chain combines TRBV5-1 with TRBJ2-7, with 8 nucleotides matching TRBD2. V was pared by 3 bases and J by 2 bases, with 4 bases of the junction left unmatched. CDR3 length: 14 amino acids. Germline V CDR1 and CDR2: SGHRS, YFSETQ.

This clonotype has a handful of counts. The V gene is TRBV2, the J gene TRBJ2-2, with 12 bases fitting TRBD2. CDR3 length: 16 residues. Germline V lookup: CDR1 SNHLY, CDR2 FYNNEI. The V and J ends lost 4 bases and 2 bases, in that order; junction bases with no gene match: 2. CDR3 DNA: TGTGCCAGCAGTGCTAGCGGGGGGGCTAACACCGGGGAGCTGTTTTTT. Translated: CASSASGGANTGELFF.

This sequence joins TRBV5-5 and TRBJ1-1; 8 nucleotides agree with TRBD1. The CDR3 has 14 amino acids. The germline V gene has CDR1 SGHKS and CDR2 YYEKEE (reference sequence). Trimming removed 5 bases from V and 6 bases from J; junction bases left unmatched: 9. The CDR3 spells CASRTGAPTAEAFF. CDR3 coding DNA: TGTGCCAGCAGGACAGGGGCTCCTACGGCTGAAGCTTTCTTT.

This clonotype was seen ten or more times. The chain is built from TRBV20-1 and TRBJ2-7; tentative D call: TRBD2 (5 bases). The CDR3 is 17 amino acids. V shed 6 bases and J shed 7 bases, with 31 bases lying between them. CDR1 is DFQATT, CDR2 SNEGSKA, per germline (reference sequence). The CDR3 here is CSAALQILPDRRREQYF. Here the CDR3 DNA reads TGCAGTGCCGCACTCCAAATCCTCCCGGACCGTAGGAGGGAGCAGTACTTC.

The CDR3 is CASSWDWSSYNEQFF. In nucleotides, the CDR3 is TGTGCCAGCAGCTGGGACTGGAGCTCCTACAATGAGCAGTTCTTC. The chain has TRBV7-9 and TRBJ2-1; D perhaps matches TRBD2 (6 bases). The CDR3 is made up of 15 amino acids. Trimming removed 4 bases from V and 0 bases from J, with 10 bases in between. Germline CDR1 is SEHNR and CDR2 is FQNEAQ (reference sequence).

Here the CDR3 reads CASTLWDPRGQETQYF. The CDR3 DNA reads TGTGCCAGCACCCTCTGGGACCCAAGAGGGCAAGAGACCCAGTACTTC. The V call is TRBV12-3 or TRBV12-4, the J call TRBJ2-5, with D tentatively TRBD1 or TRBD2 (5 bases each). V was trimmed by 7 bases and J by 2 bases, leaving 20 bases between them. This CDR3 comprises 16 residues.

The table lists this clonotype with many counts. This sequence joins TRBV27 and TRBJ2-7; 10 bases are a match to TRBD1. V gave up 6 bases and J gave up 7 bases; unmatched junction bases: 9. The CDR3 sequence is 14 residues long. Germline loops: CDR1 MNHEY, CDR2 SMNVEV (reference sequence). The CDR3 loop is CASRPRDRGKEQYF. DNA for the CDR3: TGTGCCAGCAGGCCCAGGGACAGGGGCAAAGAGCAGTACTTC.

This clonotype was recorded many times. The chain joins TRBV5-4 to TRBJ2-7, with TRBD2 as a possible D gene (5 bases). The CDR3 sequence is 15 residues long. Trimming removed 4 bases at V and 0 bases at J, with 14 bases between. Germline lookup yields CDR1 SGHNT and CDR2 YYREEE (reference sequence). The CDR3 bases are TGTGCCAGCAGCCCTTATACCGGGAACTCCTACGAGCAGTACTTC. Amino acid sequence: CASSPYTGNSYEQYF.

This chain links TRBV3-1 with TRBJ2-7; D possibly corresponds to TRBD2 (7 bases). The germline V and J ends were trimmed by 6 bases and 5 bases, with 11 bases remaining between them. CDR3 length equals 12 residues. Per the germline V gene, CDR1 is LGHDT and CDR2 is YNNKEL (reference sequence). The CDR3 nucleotides read TGTGCCAGCAGGGGGGGGGGCGACGAGCAGTACTTC. This codes for CASRGGGDEQYF.

This clonotype was counted once. Since a much larger clone is just one base distant, this may be a read error. V gene TRBV7-2 combines with J gene TRBJ1-4; D unclear. The CDR3 is 14 amino acids. Trimming removed 4 bases at V and 0 bases at J, with 6 bases between. Germline V gene data show CDR1 as SGHTA and CDR2 as FQGNSA. The CDR3 DNA sequence: TGTGCCAGCAGCTCAACAACAACTAATGAAAAACTGTTTTTT. Encoded protein: CASSSTTTNEKLFF.

This clonotype was seen only a few times. This chain links TRBV5-1 with TRBJ1-2; 7 nucleotides match TRBD1. CDR3 size: 15 residues. CDR1 is SGHRS and CDR2 is YFSETQ in the germline V gene. V trimming: 4 bases; J trimming: 2 bases; junction bases outside the gene matches: 8. This chain's CDR3 is CASSPDRTGNYGYTF. The DNA of the CDR3 is TGCGCCAGCAGCCCCGACCGGACAGGCAACTATGGCTACACCTTC. The full variable domain, its missing parts supplied by reference TRBV5-1 and TRBJ1-2, is KAGVTQTPRYLIKTRGQQVTLSCSPISGHRSVSWYQQTPGQGLQFLFEYFSETQRNKGNFPGRFSGRQFSNSRSEMNVSTLELGDSALYLCASSPDRTGNYGYTFGSGTRLTVV.

The chain has TRBV29-1 and TRBJ2-1; 13 bases are a match to TRBD2. Trimming cost V 6 bases and J 9 bases; bases outside gene matches: 11. The CDR3 runs to 15 residues. Germline CDR1 is SQVTM and CDR2 is ANQGSEA. CDR3 DNA: TGCAGCGTCGGGGGGACTAGCGGGGTCAGGGGTGAGCAGTTCTTC. Translating it yields CSVGGTSGVRGEQFF.

This clonotype was detected ten times or more. The chain recombines TRBV6-2 or TRBV6-3 with TRBJ2-3; D call uncertain. This CDR3 spans 13 amino acids. The germline V gene encodes CDR1 MNHEY and CDR2 SVGEGT. The V end was cut by 6 bases, the J end by 0 bases, with 7 bases between. CDR3 sequence: CASRPASTDTQYF. Here the CDR3 DNA reads TGTGCCAGCAGGCCAGCTAGCACAGATACGCAGTATTTT.

This clonotype was picked up many times. The V and J genes are TRBV7-9 and TRBJ1-1; D gene ambiguous. Germline-derived CDR1 and CDR2 are SEHNR and FQNEAQ (reference sequence). The CDR3 totals 15 residues. V was shortened by 1 base and J by 4 bases, with 13 bases between the two germline ends. The CDR3 sequence: CASSLDIGRTTEAFF. CDR3 in DNA: TGTGCCAGCAGCTTAGATATAGGACGGACCACTGAAGCTTTCTTT.